This is a list of T cell receptor beta chains from one sample in a study of T cell responses to AZD1222 COVID-19 vaccine. Repertoires were generated with immunoSEQ multiplex PCR, while TCRdb's copy carries only in-frame clones and drops some. The data contain roughly 120,000 clones, 85% to 95% of them singletons. The sequenced sample was peripheral blood, obtained on day 0 of AZD1222 vaccination. The receptors here all came from an adult in good health. Each CDR3 is given with its conserved first and last residue. A D gene is named only where the DNA matches it firmly. The listing skips clone size in some rows; elsewhere it reads once, few, many or a size class.

clone_size j_call d_call v_call cdr3_aa cdr3_nt
. TRBJ2-7 . TRBV5-1 CASSLSSGNYEQYF TGCGCCAGCAGCTTGAGTAGCGGCAACTACGAGCAGTACTTC
once TRBJ1-3 TRBD1 TRBV28 CASSDQGASGNTIYF TGTGCCAGCAGTGACCAGGGGGCCTCTGGAAACACCATATATTTT
. TRBJ1-2 . TRBV20-1 CSASLPGANYGYTF TGCAGTGCTAGTCTACCGGGAGCTAACTATGGCTACACCTTC
. TRBJ1-1 . TRBV5-1 CASSLGDPNTEAFF TGCGCCAGCAGCTTGGGTGATCCGAACACTGAAGCTTTCTTT
. TRBJ1-2 TRBD1 TRBV18 CASSPATGNGYTF TGTGCCAGCTCACCGGCGACAGGGAACGGCTACACCTTC
. TRBJ2-5 TRBD1 TRBV5-1 CASSLAGTGAETQYF TGCGCCAGCAGCTTGGCCGGGACAGGGGCCGAGACCCAGTACTTC
. TRBJ2-2 . TRBV6-5 CASSYPTGPGELFF TGTGCCAGCAGTTACCCCACAGGGCCCGGGGAGCTGTTTTTT
. TRBJ2-5 TRBD1 TRBV5-4 CASSRGQGAGETQYF TGTGCCAGCAGCCGGGGACAGGGGGCGGGAGAGACCCAGTACTTC
. TRBJ2-6 . TRBV24-1 CATSAGANVLTF TGTGCCACCAGTGCTGGGGCCAACGTCCTGACTTTC
. TRBJ1-6 TRBD1 TRBV13 CASSLRDRANSPLHF TGTGCCAGCAGCTTAAGGGACAGGGCCAATTCACCCCTCCACTTT
few TRBJ1-1 . TRBV2 CASSGGDRGTEAFF TGTGCCAGCAGCGGAGGGGACCGGGGCACTGAAGCTTTCTTT